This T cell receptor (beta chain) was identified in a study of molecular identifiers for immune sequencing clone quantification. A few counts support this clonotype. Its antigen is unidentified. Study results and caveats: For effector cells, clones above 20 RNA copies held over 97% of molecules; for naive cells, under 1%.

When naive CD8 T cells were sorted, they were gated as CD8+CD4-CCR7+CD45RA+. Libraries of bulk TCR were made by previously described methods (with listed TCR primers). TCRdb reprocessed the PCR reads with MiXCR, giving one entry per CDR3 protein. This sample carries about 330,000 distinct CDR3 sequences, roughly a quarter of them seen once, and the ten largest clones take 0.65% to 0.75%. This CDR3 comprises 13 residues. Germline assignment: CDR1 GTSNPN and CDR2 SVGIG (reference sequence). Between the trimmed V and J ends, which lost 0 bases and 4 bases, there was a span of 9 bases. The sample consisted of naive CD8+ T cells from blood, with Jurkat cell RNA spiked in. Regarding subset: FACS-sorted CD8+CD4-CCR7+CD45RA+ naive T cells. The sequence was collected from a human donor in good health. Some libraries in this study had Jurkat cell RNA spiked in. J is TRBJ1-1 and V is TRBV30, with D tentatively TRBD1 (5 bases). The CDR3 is CAWSVSDSTEAFF. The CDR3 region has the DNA TGTGCCTGGAGTGTATCTGACAGCACTGAAGCTTTCTTT.